This TCR beta chain was identified in a study of blood T cell repertoires in COVID-19. Study summary: COVID-19 samples collected from the United States, Italy and Spain covered acute and convalescent phases. PBMCs, B-cell-depleted T cells, or T cells were the source of the cDNA or gDNA that made up the material.

As originally analysed: Estimation of nucleated cell counts was performed using reference gene primer amplification. Sequencing was performed with immunoSEQ multiplex PCR; in TCRdb, only in-frame clones are kept and a portion is missing. V and J calls plus clone size are reproduced from that table; the DNA served to infer D and trimming. The profile shows 370,000 or so clones, around 84% of them singletons. The CDR3 extends over 14 amino acids. V shed 6 bases and J 8 bases; nucleotides not matched to a gene: 6. The germline gives CDR1 MNHEY, CDR2 SVGAGI. The chain recombines TRBV6-5 with TRBJ1-6; 8 positions match TRBD1. Sequencing input: peripheral blood. The source is a human donor with acute or convalescent COVID-19. The donor label of this sample is uncertain. This CDR3 reads CASSPTGGYSPLHF. CDR3 bases: TGTGCCAGCAGCCCCACAGGGGGGTATTCACCCCTCCACTTT.